This T cell receptor beta chain derives from a study of T-cell memory formation after mild COVID-19. Study outcomes and limitations: Memory sampled before infection contained some responding clones, suggesting cross-reactive memory joined.

This CDR3 has 15 residues. Per the germline V gene, CDR1 is KGHDR and CDR2 is SFDVKD. Trimming took 5 bases from V and 3 from J; bases not matched to a gene: 6. TCRdb processed the 5' RACE reads anew with MiXCR; each CDR3 protein has one entry. The table records about 430,000 distinct CDR3 sequences, about 24% of them present only once. This clonotype has at least ten counts. Its antigen remains unknown. The gene calls are TRBV24-1 and TRBJ2-3; 8 bases are a match to TRBD1. Source material: PBMCs or a T cell subset sorted from them (not recorded which). This TCR came from an adult woman who had mild COVID-19 (a few samples of this study predate the infection). Cell type and time point are not known. The CDR3, as DNA: TGTGCCACCAGTGTGCGGCAGGGGGCAACAGATACGCAGTATTTT. It yields the protein CATSVRQGATDTQYF.